These 14 T cell receptor beta chains originate from one sample sequenced in a study of blood T cells in healthy people across ages. A sample-barcoded 5' primer and a J-beta primer mix were used in a second PCR of about 6 to 11 cycles. TCRdb itself ran the 5' RACE reads through MiXCR, one entry per CDR3 protein. This table has 730,000 or so distinct CDR3 sequences, 40% to 45% appearing once. The sample comprised blood. The receptors shown here come from a woman between 55 and 75 years old in good health.

A single count supports this clonotype. The chain combines TRBV5-1 with TRBJ1-2, with a weak D call TRBD1 (5 bases). Germline V gene sequence: CDR1 SGHRS, CDR2 YFSETQ. CDR3 size: 15 residues. V was trimmed by 4 bases and J by 2 bases, leaving 15 bases between them. CDR3 sequence: CASSPTLGGNYGYTF. The CDR3 DNA sequence: TGCGCCAGCAGCCCAACTCTCGGGGGGAACTATGGCTACACCTTC.

Worth noting for this clonotype: A much larger clonotype is one base distant, so this may be a read error. This chain connects TRBV5-1 to TRBJ2-7; the match to TRBD2 covers 8 bases. The CDR3 covers 15 residues. Germline CDR1 reads SGHRS; CDR2 reads YFSETQ. V dropped 0 bases and J dropped 4; count of bases not matched to a gene: 6. The DNA for the CDR3 is TGCGCCAGCAGCTTGGCCGGTGGCGGGAGGTACGAGCAGTACTTC. It specifies CASSLAGGGRYEQYF.

The V and J genes are TRBV7-2 and TRBJ2-2; tentative D call: TRBD1 (6 bases). The V and J ends lost 3 bases and 4 bases respectively, with 15 bases between them. This CDR3 is 16 amino acids long. Germline CDR1 is SGHTA and CDR2 is FQGNSA. The CDR3 nucleotides read TGTGCCAGCAGCTTTCAAGGGGGAATGGGCACCGGGGAGCTGTTTTTT. This gives the protein CASSFQGGMGTGELFF.

The chain couples TRBV29-1 to TRBJ2-2; D gene uncertain. This CDR3 is 12 amino acids long. Trimming removed 3 bases at V and 6 bases at J, with 8 bases between. CDR1 is SQVTM and CDR2 is ANQGSEA in the germline V gene. DNA of the CDR3: TGCAGCGTTGACGGCCTCCCCGGGGAGCTGTTTTTT. Its translation is CSVDGLPGELFF.

This clonotype was seen only once. V gene TRBV20-1 combines with J gene TRBJ2-5, with 9 bases aligning to TRBD2. Germline CDR1 reads DFQATT; CDR2 reads SNEGSKA (reference sequence). The CDR3 is 14 residues long. J was trimmed by 5 bases and V by 2 bases; bases with no gene match: 6. Here the CDR3 reads CSARPRTSVETQYF. The CDR3 DNA reads TGCAGTGCTAGACCCCGGACTAGCGTGGAGACCCAGTACTTC.

The genes are TRBV7-9 and TRBJ1-1; D not resolved. The germline CDR1 and CDR2 sequences are SEHNR and FQNEAQ (reference sequence). The CDR3 has 14 amino acids. V lost 6 bases and J 1 base, leaving 12 bases between the germline ends. The DNA of the CDR3 is TGTGCCAGCAGGGACGACGGATCGAACACTGAAGCTTTCTTT. The encoded protein is CASRDDGSNTEAFF.

This chain uses TRBV10-3 with TRBJ2-1; 9 positions match TRBD1. In germline, CDR1 is ENHRY, CDR2 SYGVKD. With V trimmed by 6 bases and J by 11 bases, 17 bases remained unmatched. This CDR3 has 16 amino acids. CDR3 sequence (DNA): TGTGCCATCAGCGAAGGAATGGGACAGGGCAGGTCTAAGCAGTTCTTC. Translation: CAISEGMGQGRSKQFF.

As for this clonotype: Given a much more abundant clone one base away, this may be a read error. The chain uses TRBV7-3 and TRBJ2-7; 7 bases align to TRBD1. CDR1 and CDR2 from the germline V gene are SGHTA and FQGTGA. The CDR3 totals 13 residues. V gave up 3 bases and J gave up 6 bases; unmatched junction bases: 5. The CDR3 DNA is TGTGCCAGCAGCTTTCAGGGGGTAGGCGAGCAGTACTTC. It specifies CASSFQGVGEQYF.

This clonotype was seen more than once but under ten times. The chain recombines TRBV6-6 with TRBJ2-5; D not resolved. This CDR3 spans 15 amino acids. Germline V gives CDR1 MNHNY, CDR2 SVGAGI (reference sequence). Trimming removed 0 bases from V and 4 bases from J, with 12 bases in between. CDR3 loop: CASSYSMGLGETQYF. CDR3 coding DNA: TGTGCCAGCAGTTACTCGATGGGGTTAGGAGAGACCCAGTACTTC.

This clonotype was counted a single time. The V gene is TRBV12-3 or TRBV12-4, the J gene TRBJ1-1, with 8 bases lining up with TRBD1. With V trimmed by 3 bases and J by 2 bases, 14 bases remained unmatched. This CDR3 has 18 amino acids. CDR3 residues: CASSFRRDRWKGNTEAFF. CDR3 bases: TGTGCCAGCAGTTTTCGCCGGGACAGGTGGAAGGGAAACACTGAAGCTTTCTTT.

The chain links TRBV7-9 to TRBJ2-2; D is perhaps TRBD2 (7 bases). Trimming took off 2 bases at V and 4 bases at J, with 11 bases between the two ends. There are 15 residues in the CDR3. In germline, CDR1 is SEHNR, CDR2 FQNEAQ (reference sequence). The CDR3 is CASSLSGGLTGELFF. DNA of the CDR3: TGTGCCAGCAGCTTATCGGGGGGCCTCACCGGGGAGCTGTTTTTT.

The rearrangement uses TRBV12-3 or TRBV12-4 and TRBJ2-1; possibly TRBD1 or TRBD2 for D (6 bases each). V was pared by 8 bases and J by 4 bases, with 18 bases between. This CDR3 is built from 15 residues. As DNA, the CDR3 is TGTGCCAGCGTAAGGGGGGCAGTGGTTTACAATGAGCAGTTCTTC. Its protein product is CASVRGAVVYNEQFF.

The chain employs TRBV7-9 and TRBJ2-3; D remains ambiguous. V lost 2 bases and J 8 bases, leaving 17 bases between the germline ends. Per the germline V gene, CDR1 is SEHNR and CDR2 is FQNEAQ (reference sequence). The CDR3 runs 15 residues. The DNA of the CDR3 is TGTGCCAGCAGCTTATTCAGCTTAGCAGAGAGTACGCAGTATTTT. Its translation: CASSLFSLAESTQYF.

This clonotype came up a few times. DNA for the CDR3: TGTGCCATCAGTGAGTCATGGACAGATACGCAGTATTTT. This gives the protein CAISESWTDTQYF. The chain uses TRBV10-3 and TRBJ2-3; no clear D gene. There are 13 residues in the CDR3. Germline values: CDR1 ENHRY, CDR2 SYGVKD. V dropped 0 bases and J dropped 3 bases, with 4 bases sitting between them.